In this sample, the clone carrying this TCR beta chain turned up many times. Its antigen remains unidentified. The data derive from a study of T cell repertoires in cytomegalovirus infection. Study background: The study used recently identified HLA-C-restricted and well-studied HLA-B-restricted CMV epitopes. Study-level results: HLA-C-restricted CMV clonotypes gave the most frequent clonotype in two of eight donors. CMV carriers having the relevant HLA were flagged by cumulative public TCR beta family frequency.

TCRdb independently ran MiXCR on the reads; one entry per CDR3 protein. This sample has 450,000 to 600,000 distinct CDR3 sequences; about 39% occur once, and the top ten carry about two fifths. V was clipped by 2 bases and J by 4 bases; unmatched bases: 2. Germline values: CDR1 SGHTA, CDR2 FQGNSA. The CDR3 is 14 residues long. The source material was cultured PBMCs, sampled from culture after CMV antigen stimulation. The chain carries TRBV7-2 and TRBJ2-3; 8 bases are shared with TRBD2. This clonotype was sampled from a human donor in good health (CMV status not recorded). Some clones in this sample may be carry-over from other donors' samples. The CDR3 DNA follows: TGTGCCAGCAGCTTAAGCGGGAGCGCAGATACGCAGTATTTT. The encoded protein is CASSLSGSADTQYF.